This TCR beta chain was profiled in a study of blood T cell repertoires in COVID-19. Study-level background: Sites across the United States, Italy and Spain contributed samples from acute and convalescent COVID-19. Sample material is recorded as cDNA or gDNA derived from T cells, B-cell-depleted T cells, or PBMCs.

The CDR3 spans 15 residues. CDR1 and CDR2 from the germline V gene are SGHAT and FQNNGV. Trimming removed 5 bases at V and 11 bases at J, with 24 bases between. Original methodology: Counts of nucleated cells, estimated from reference gene primer amplification, were obtained. Clones were read by immunoSEQ multiplex PCR, and TCRdb kept only the in-frame ones, dropping some. Clone size and the V and J calls come from that table; the DNA yielded D and trimming. The sample consists of tens of thousands of clones, more than 80% of them appearing once. This sequence originates from a man aged 30-40 years with acute or convalescent COVID-19. The chain couples TRBV11-2 to TRBJ1-1, with no clear D. The sample taken for sequencing was peripheral blood. DNA for the CDR3: TGTGCCAGCAGCCCCGCACCGATAGATCAACTGAATGCTTTCTTT. It codes for CASSPAPIDQLNAFF.